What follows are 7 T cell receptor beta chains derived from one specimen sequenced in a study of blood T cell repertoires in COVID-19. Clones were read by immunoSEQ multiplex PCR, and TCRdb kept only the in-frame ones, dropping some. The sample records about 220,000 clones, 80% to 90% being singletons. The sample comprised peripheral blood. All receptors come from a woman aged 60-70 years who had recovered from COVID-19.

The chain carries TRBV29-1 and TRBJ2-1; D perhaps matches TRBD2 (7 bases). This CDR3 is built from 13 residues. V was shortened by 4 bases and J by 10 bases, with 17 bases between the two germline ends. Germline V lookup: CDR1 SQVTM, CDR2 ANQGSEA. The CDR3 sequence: CSVVSGVTGEQFF. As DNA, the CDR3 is TGCAGCGTTGTGAGCGGGGTCACAGGGGAGCAGTTCTTC.

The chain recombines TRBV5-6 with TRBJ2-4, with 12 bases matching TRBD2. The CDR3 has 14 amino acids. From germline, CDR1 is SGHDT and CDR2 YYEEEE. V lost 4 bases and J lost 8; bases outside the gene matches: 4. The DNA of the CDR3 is TGTGCCAGCAGCCCGGGACTAGCGGGTTACATTCAGTACTTC. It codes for CASSPGLAGYIQYF.

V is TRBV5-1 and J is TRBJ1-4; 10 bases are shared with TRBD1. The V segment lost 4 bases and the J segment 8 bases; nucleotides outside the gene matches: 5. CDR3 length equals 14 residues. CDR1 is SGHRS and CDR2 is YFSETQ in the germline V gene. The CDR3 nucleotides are TGCGCCAGCAGCCGGGGGGACAGGGGCGAAAAACTGTTTTTT. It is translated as CASSRGDRGEKLFF.

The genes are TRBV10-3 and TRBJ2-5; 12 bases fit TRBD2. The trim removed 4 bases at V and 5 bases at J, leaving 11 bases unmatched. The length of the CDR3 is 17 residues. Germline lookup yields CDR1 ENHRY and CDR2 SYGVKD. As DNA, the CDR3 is TGTGCCATCAGTGTCACACCAAGACTAGCGGGAGCGGAGACCCAGTACTTC. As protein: CAISVTPRLAGAETQYF.

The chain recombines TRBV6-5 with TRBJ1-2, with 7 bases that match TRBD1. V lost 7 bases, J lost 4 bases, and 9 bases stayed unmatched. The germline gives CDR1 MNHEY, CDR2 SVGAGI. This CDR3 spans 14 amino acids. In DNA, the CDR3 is TGTGCCAGCAACAAACAGGGGATAGTCTATGGCTACACCTTC. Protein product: CASNKQGIVYGYTF.

CDR3 protein: CASSSITGQTFVTQYF. The CDR3, as DNA: TGTGCCAGCAGCTCCATCACAGGACAGACATTCGTGACCCAGTACTTC. This chain links TRBV7-6 with TRBJ2-5; tentative D call: TRBD1 (6 bases). The CDR3 contains 16 residues. CDR1 is SGHVS, CDR2 FNYEAQ, per germline. V shed 4 bases and J shed 7 bases, with 22 bases lying between them.

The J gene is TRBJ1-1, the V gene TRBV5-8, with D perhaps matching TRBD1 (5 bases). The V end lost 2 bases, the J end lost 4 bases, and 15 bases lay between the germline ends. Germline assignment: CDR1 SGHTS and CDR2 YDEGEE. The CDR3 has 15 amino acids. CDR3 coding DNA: TGTGCCAGCAGCTTTGCGGCAGGGTCGCCCACTGAAGCTTTCTTT. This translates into CASSFAAGSPTEAFF.